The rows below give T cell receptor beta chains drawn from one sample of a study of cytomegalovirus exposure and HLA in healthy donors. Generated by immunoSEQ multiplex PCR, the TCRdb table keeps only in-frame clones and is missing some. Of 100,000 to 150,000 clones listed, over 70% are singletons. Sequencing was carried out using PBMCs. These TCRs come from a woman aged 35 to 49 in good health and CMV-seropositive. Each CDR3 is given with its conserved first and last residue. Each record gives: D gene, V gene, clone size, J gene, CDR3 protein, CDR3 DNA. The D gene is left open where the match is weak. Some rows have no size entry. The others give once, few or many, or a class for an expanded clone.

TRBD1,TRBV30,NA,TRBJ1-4,CAWSLGQGNEKLFF,TGTGCCTGGAGCTTGGGACAGGGTAATGAAAAACTGTTTTTT
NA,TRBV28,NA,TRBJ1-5,CASSLITGLGQPQHF,TGTGCCAGCAGTTTAATCACAGGCTTAGGTCAGCCCCAGCATTTT
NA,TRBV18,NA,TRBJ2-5,CASSPSPKETQYF,TGTGCCAGCTCACCAAGCCCCAAAGAGACCCAGTACTTC
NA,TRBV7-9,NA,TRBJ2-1,CASRSTTISYNEQFF,TGTGCCAGCAGGTCGACTACAATCTCCTACAATGAGCAGTTCTTC
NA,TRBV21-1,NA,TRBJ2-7,CASSVPWDKGTYEQYF,TGTGCCAGCAGCGTTCCTTGGGACAAGGGTACCTACGAGCAGTACTTC
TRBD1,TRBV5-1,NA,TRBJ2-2,CASRLRTGGELFF,TGCGCCAGCAGGCTACGGACAGGCGGGGAGCTGTTTTTT
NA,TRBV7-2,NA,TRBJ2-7,CASSLSSYEQYF,TGTGCCAGCAGCTTATCCAGCTACGAGCAGTACTTC
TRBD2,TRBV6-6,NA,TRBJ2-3,CASSSGTSGGPTQYF,TGTGCCAGCAGCTCCGGGACTAGCGGGGGGCCCACGCAGTATTTT
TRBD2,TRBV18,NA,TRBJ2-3,CASSPRREGTDTQYF,TGTGCCAGCTCACCGAGACGGGAGGGGACAGATACGCAGTATTTT
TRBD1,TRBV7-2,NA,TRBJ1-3,CASSSPGGFENTIYF,TGTGCCAGCAGCTCCCCAGGGGGCTTCGAAAACACCATATATTTT
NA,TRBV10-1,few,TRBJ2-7,CASSEGLCSYEQYF,TGCGCCAGCAGTGAGGGACTTTGTTCCTACGAGCAGTACTTC
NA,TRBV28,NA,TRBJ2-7,CASAPPLPSEQYF,TGTGCCAGCGCTCCACCATTGCCCAGTGAGCAGTACTTC
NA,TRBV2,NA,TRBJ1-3,CASGRAVISGNTIYF,TGTGCCAGCGGGAGGGCTGTAATCTCTGGAAACACCATATATTTT
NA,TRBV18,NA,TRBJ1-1,CASSPQTEDEAFF,TGTGCCAGCTCACCACAAACAGAAGACGAAGCTTTCTTT
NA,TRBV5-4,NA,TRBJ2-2,CASSLARENTGELFF,TGTGCCAGCAGCTTGGCCAGGGAAAACACCGGGGAGCTGTTTTTT
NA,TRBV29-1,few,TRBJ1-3,CSAKTAGNTIYF,TGCAGCGCGAAAACGGCTGGAAACACCATATATTTT
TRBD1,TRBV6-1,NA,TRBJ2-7,CASSLSGQIYEQYF,TGTGCCAGCAGTTTGTCGGGACAGATCTACGAGCAGTACTTC
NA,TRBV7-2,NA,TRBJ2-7,CASSFPGRKDEQYF,TGTGCCAGCAGCTTTCCCGGGAGAAAGGACGAGCAGTACTTC
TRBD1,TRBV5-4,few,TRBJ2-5,CASSFGQGQETQYF,TGTGCCAGCAGCTTTGGACAGGGACAAGAGACCCAGTACTTC
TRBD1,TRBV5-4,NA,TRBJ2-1,CASSLGGTGGSNEQFF,TGTGCCAGCAGCTTAGGAGGGACAGGGGGTTCCAATGAGCAGTTCTTC
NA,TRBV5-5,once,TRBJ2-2,CASSSFPPRGPRTGELFF,TGTGCCAGCAGCTCGTTCCCGCCGCGGGGGCCGCGCACCGGGGAGCTGTTTTTT
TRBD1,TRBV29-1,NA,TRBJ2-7,CSVQPGQGHEQYF,TGCAGCGTGCAGCCGGGACAGGGACACGAGCAGTACTTC
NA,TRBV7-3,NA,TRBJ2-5,CASSFVAGETQYF,TGTGCCAGCAGCTTTGTAGCCGGCGAGACCCAGTACTTC
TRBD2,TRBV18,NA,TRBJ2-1,CASSPKAGVSNEQFF,TGTGCCAGCTCACCTAAAGCGGGAGTCAGCAATGAGCAGTTCTTC
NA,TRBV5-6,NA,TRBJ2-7,CASSSMTNSYEQYF,TGTGCCAGCAGCTCTATGACAAACTCCTACGAGCAGTACTTC
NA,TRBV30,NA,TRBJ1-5,CAWSQGRNQPQHF,TGTGCCTGGAGTCAAGGGAGGAATCAGCCCCAGCATTTT
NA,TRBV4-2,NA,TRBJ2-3,CASSQETRQGLGTDTQYF,TGTGCCAGCAGCCAAGAAACGAGGCAGGGGCTGGGCACAGATACGCAGTATTTT
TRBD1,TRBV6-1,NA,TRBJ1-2,CASSPYLTTGYGYTF,TGTGCCAGCAGCCCCTACTTAACGACAGGGTATGGCTACACCTTC
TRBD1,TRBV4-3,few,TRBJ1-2,CASSQDGTGYGYTF,TGCGCCAGCAGCCAAGATGGGACAGGCTATGGCTACACCTTC
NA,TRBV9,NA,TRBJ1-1,CASSADRQANTEAFF,TGTGCCAGCAGCGCTGACAGACAGGCGAACACTGAAGCTTTCTTT
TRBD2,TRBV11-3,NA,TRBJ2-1,CASSLRQRGTYNEQFF,TGTGCCAGCAGCTTAAGGCAGCGGGGGACCTACAATGAGCAGTTCTTC
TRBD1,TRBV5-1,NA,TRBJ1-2,CASSLEQGATEYGYTF,TGCGCCAGCAGCTTGGAACAGGGGGCCACCGAGTATGGCTACACCTTC
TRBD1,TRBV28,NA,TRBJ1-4,CASRQAGTGGEKLFF,TGTGCCAGCAGACAAGCCGGGACAGGGGGTGAAAAACTGTTTTTT
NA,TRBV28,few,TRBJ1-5,CASSSFGVNQPQHF,TGTGCCAGCAGTTCTTTCGGGGTCAATCAGCCCCAGCATTTT
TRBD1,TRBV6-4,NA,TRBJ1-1,CASSLTGGTEAFF,TGTGCCAGCAGTTTAACAGGGGGCACTGAAGCTTTCTTT
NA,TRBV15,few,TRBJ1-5,CATSRDVRVPNQPQHF,TGTGCCACCAGCAGAGATGTACGGGTCCCCAATCAGCCCCAGCATTTT
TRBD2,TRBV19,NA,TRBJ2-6,CASSIGPQAGVGSGANVLTF,TGTGCCAGTAGTATAGGGCCCCAAGCGGGGGTGGGTTCTGGGGCCAACGTCCTGACTTTC
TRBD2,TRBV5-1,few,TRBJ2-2,CASSTAASGLTGELFF,TGCGCCAGCAGCACGGCTGCTAGCGGGCTCACCGGGGAGCTGTTTTTT
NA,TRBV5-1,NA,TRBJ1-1,CASSQRSGTHTNTEAFF,TGCGCCAGCAGCCAACGGAGCGGAACCCATACGAACACTGAAGCTTTCTTT
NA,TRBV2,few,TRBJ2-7,CASKSGGQSREQYF,TGTGCCAGCAAAAGTGGAGGGCAAAGCCGAGAGCAGTACTTC
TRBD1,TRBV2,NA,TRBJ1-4,CASSANGQGGEKLFF,TGTGCCAGCAGTGCTAATGGACAGGGAGGTGAAAAACTGTTTTTT
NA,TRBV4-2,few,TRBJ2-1,CASSQEGGGRGRNEQFF,TGTGCCAGCAGCCAAGAGGGGGGCGGGAGAGGTCGCAATGAGCAGTTCTTC
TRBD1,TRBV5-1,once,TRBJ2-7,CASSLGTGGAYEQYF,TGCGCCAGCAGCTTGGGGACAGGGGGTGCCTACGAGCAGTACTTC
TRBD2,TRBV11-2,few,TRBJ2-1,CASSSGLVFHEQFF,TGTGCCAGCAGCTCGGGACTAGTCTTCCATGAGCAGTTCTTC
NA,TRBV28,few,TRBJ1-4,CASSNEQGFNEKLFF,TGTGCCAGCAGTAACGAACAGGGATTCAATGAAAAACTGTTTTTT
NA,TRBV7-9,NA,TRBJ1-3,CASSRQGNTIYF,TGTGCCAGCAGTCGACAGGGAAACACCATATATTTT
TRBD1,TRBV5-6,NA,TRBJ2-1,CASSLLGQTWNEQFF,TGTGCCAGCAGCTTGCTGGGACAGACTTGGAATGAGCAGTTCTTC
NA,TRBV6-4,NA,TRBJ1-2,CEPQWGLPPSEGYTF,TGTGAGCCTCAGTGGGGGCTGCCCCCCTCTGAGGGCTACACCTTC
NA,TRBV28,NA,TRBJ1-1,CASSPPPWTAEAFF,TGTGCCAGCAGTCCTCCCCCATGGACAGCTGAAGCTTTCTTT
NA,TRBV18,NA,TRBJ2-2,CASSSSPGGVSSLGELFF,TGTGCCAGCTCATCAAGCCCCGGGGGAGTTTCGAGTCTCGGGGAGCTGTTTTTT
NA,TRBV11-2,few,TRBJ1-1,CASSKDGGRRNTEAFF,TGTGCCAGCAGCAAAGACGGGGGTCGGAGGAACACTGAAGCTTTCTTT